This T cell receptor beta chain comes out of a study of blood T cell repertoires in COVID-19. Study details: T cells, B-cell-depleted T cells, or PBMCs provided the cDNA or gDNA that served as material.

Germline loops: CDR1 MDHEN, CDR2 SYDVKM. The CDR3 contains 14 residues. V was pared by 2 bases and J by 3 bases, with 8 bases between. In the original analysis: Nucleated cell counts were estimated from reference gene primer amplification. The protocol was immunoSEQ multiplex PCR, while the TCRdb copy is restricted to in-frame clones and leaves out a portion. D and trimming come from the DNA, and the V and J calls and clone size come from that table. The sample contains around 250,000 clones, 65% to 90% of which appear only once. Sequenced sample: peripheral blood. This clonotype was sampled from a man between 50 and 59 years old with active or convalescent COVID-19. V is TRBV28 and J is TRBJ2-4; TRBD2 is a possible D gene (5 bases). For the CDR3, the DNA is TGTGCCAGCAGTTTAGAGGGAATCAAAAACATTCAGTACTTC. Amino acid sequence: CASSLEGIKNIQYF.